This T cell receptor (beta chain) was identified during a study of CD8+CD57+ T cells in acquired aplastic anemia. Study background: CD4+ reads averaged approximately 11 million in healthy donors.

Genomic DNA, serving as template, underwent TCR beta VDJ and CDR3 profiling. One entry per CDR3 protein results from TCRdb running MiXCR on the reads. The sample has just over 400,000 distinct CDR3 sequences, roughly 64% seen once; the top ten hold 4%. Germline CDR1 SGHTA, CDR2 FQGTGA. Trimming left V 7 bases short and J 11 bases short, with 12 bases between. This CDR3 has 12 residues. The gene calls are TRBV7-3 and TRBJ1-6, with a weak D call TRBD1 (6 bases). Sequencing was performed on sorted CD4+, CD8+, or CD8+CD57+ T cells (not recorded which) from PBMCs. The clonotype was recovered from a human donor in good health, serving as a control. CDR3 loop: CASKGEGAPLHF. The CDR3 DNA is TGTGCCAGCAAGGGAGAGGGGGCACCCCTCCACTTT.